This T cell receptor (beta chain) was profiled in a study of early T cells in non-severe SARS-CoV-2 infection. This clonotype was counted a single time. TCRdb itself ran the 5' RACE reads through MiXCR, one entry per CDR3 protein. The data show some 87,000 distinct CDR3 sequences, with roughly 12% seen just once and around 1.1% held by the top ten. The CDR3 is made up of 14 amino acids. Germline V gene lookup returns CDR1 MDHEN and CDR2 SYDVKM. The V segment lost 7 bases and the J segment 5 bases; nucleotides outside the gene matches: 9. Sequenced material: whole blood. V usage is TRBV28 and J usage is TRBJ2-7; 9 bases are a match to TRBD1. This TCR derives from an adult who was a healthcare worker with PCR-confirmed SARS-CoV-2 infection or an uninfected control (not recorded which). In DNA form, the CDR3 reads TGTGCCAGCACCGAAGACAGGGGGTCCGACGAGCAGTACTTC. It yields the protein CASTEDRGSDEQYF. The full variable domain, in which reference TRBV28 and TRBJ2-7 provide the parts outside the CDR3, is DVKVTQSSRYLVKRTGEKVFLECVQDMDHENMFWYRQDPGLGLRLIYFSYDVKMKEKGDIPEGYSVSREKKERFSLILESASTNQTSMYLCASTEDRGSDEQYFGPGTRLTVT.